This entry describes one T cell receptor (beta chain). Generated by immunoSEQ multiplex PCR, the TCRdb table keeps only in-frame clones and is missing some. The repertoire holds 17,000 or so clones, with roughly 86% as singletons. With 2 bases removed from V and 4 bases from J, the gap between germline ends came to 16 bases. The CDR3 covers 15 residues. CDR1 is SGHNT and CDR2 is YYREEE in the germline V gene (reference sequence). The sample is drawn from a study of graft-versus-host responses after intestinal transplantation. V usage is TRBV5-4 and J usage is TRBJ2-7, with D possibly TRBD2 on 6 matching bases. Here the sequenced sample was bone marrow, taken about 130 days after transplant. The TCR sequence derives from a human patient who received an intestinal transplant, so some T cells may come from the graft donor. CDR3 DNA sequence: TGTGCCAGCAGCTTTGGTCTCGGGAGCAAGTACGAGCAGTACTTC. This translates into CASSFGLGSKYEQYF. The complete variable domain, with remaining parts taken from reference TRBV5-4 and TRBJ2-7, reads ETGVTQSPTHLIKTRGQQVTLRCSSQSGHNTVSWYQQALGQGPQFIFQYYREEENGRGNFPPRFSGLQFPNYSSELNVNALELDDSALYLCASSFGLGSKYEQYFGPGTRLTVT.